The sequence of this T cell receptor beta chain was determined in a study of blood T cell repertoires in COVID-19. This table comes from immunoSEQ multiplex PCR, and its TCRdb copy is limited to in-frame clones, with some not included. Here the sample spans about 110,000 clones, 88% being singletons. This clone has just a few counts. The junction had 7 bases not matched to a gene; V was cut back by 6 bases and J by 1 base. Germline V CDR1 and CDR2: LNHDA, SQIVND (reference sequence). This CDR3 spans 15 amino acids. The genes are TRBV19 and TRBJ1-2, with 8 bases aligning to TRBD1. Sequenced input: peripheral blood. This clonotype originated in a man aged 45-60 years with active or convalescent COVID-19. The CDR3 DNA is TGTGCCAGTAGCCTCCAACAGGGGGTTAACTATGGCTACACCTTC. Protein sequence: CASSLQQGVNYGYTF.